This T cell receptor (beta chain) was retrieved from a study of blood T cell repertoires in COVID-19. The overall study: The origin of the acute and convalescent COVID-19 samples was the United States, Italy and Spain. T cells, B-cell-depleted T cells, or PBMCs supplied cDNA or gDNA.

Study members were between about 18 and 90 years old and lived in 24 US regions. How the authors handled the data: Counts of nucleated cells, estimated from reference gene primer amplification, were obtained. Using immunoSEQ multiplex PCR, the repertoire was profiled, and TCRdb retains in-frame clones only, with some absent. V and J calls and clone size come straight from that table; D and trimming were deduced from the DNA. The repertoire holds 250,000 or so clones, about 91% seen once, with approximately 2.8% in the top ten. V dropped 6 bases and J dropped 1 base, with 16 bases sitting between them. CDR1 is LNHDA and CDR2 is SQIVND in the germline V gene (reference sequence). This CDR3 has 16 amino acids.

What was sequenced was PBMCs or T cells enriched from blood (not recorded which). The chain has TRBV19 and TRBJ1-5; D gene ambiguous. This clonotype was obtained from a woman in her 30s with acute COVID-19. DNA of the CDR3: TGTGCCAGTAGAAAAATTGGGCAGGCGAGCAATCAGCCCCAGCATTTT. Its protein product is CASRKIGQASNQPQHF. Using reference TRBV19 and TRBJ1-5 for the parts outside the CDR3, the full variable domain is DGGITQSPKYLFRKEGQNVTLSCEQNLNHDAMYWYRQDPGQGLRLIYYSQIVNDFQKGDIAEGYSVSREKKESFPLTVTSAQKNPTAFYLCASRKIGQASNQPQHFGDGTRLSIL.